These 32 T cell receptor beta chains originate from one sample sequenced in a study of T cells in localized non-small cell lung cancer. Sequenced by immunoSEQ multiplex PCR; TCRdb stores in-frame clones only, minus some. The sample yields roughly 86,000 clones, approximately 85% seen once. The source material was peripheral blood, sampled before any cancer treatment. Receptors were obtained from a man aged 35 to 69 with stage I lung adenocarcinoma.

The CDR3 protein is CASSSPGARDYEQYF. The CDR3 DNA reads as TGTGCCAGCAGTTCCCCCGGGGCCAGGGATTACGAGCAGTACTTC. V gene TRBV6-5 combines with J gene TRBJ2-7; D assignment may be TRBD1 or TRBD2 (5 bases each). From germline, CDR1 is MNHEY and CDR2 SVGAGI. The V gene lost 4 bases and the J gene lost 4 bases, with 17 bases spanning the gap. The CDR3 sequence is 15 residues long.

This chain connects TRBV11-2 to TRBJ2-5; D remains ambiguous. The V gene's germline CDR1 is SGHAT and CDR2 FQNNGV. This CDR3 spans 11 amino acids. V shed 2 bases and J shed 3 bases, with 1 base lying between them. CDR3 sequence reads: CASSLKETQYF. CDR3 DNA sequence: TGTGCCAGCAGCTTAAAAGAGACCCAGTACTTC.

This sequence joins TRBV28 and TRBJ2-5; TRBD2 might be the D (5 bases). CDR3 length: 15 residues. V gave up 3 bases and J gave up 1 base, with 12 bases separating them. Germline values: CDR1 MDHEN, CDR2 SYDVKM. The CDR3 sequence is CASSFDPAVQETQYF. For the CDR3, the DNA is TGTGCCAGCAGTTTTGACCCAGCGGTCCAAGAGACCCAGTACTTC.

The chain links TRBV19 to TRBJ2-7, with D perhaps TRBD1 or TRBD2 (5 bases each). CDR1 is LNHDA and CDR2 is SQIVND in the germline V gene (reference sequence). The CDR3 spans 14 residues. The V gene lost 3 bases and the J gene lost 6 bases, with 15 bases spanning the gap. CDR3 loop: CASSIPLQGAEQYF. The CDR3 DNA is TGTGCCAGTAGTATCCCCCTTCAGGGAGCCGAGCAGTACTTC.

V and J are TRBV6-1 and TRBJ2-7; 9 nucleotides align to TRBD1. Trimming cost V 8 bases and J 7 bases; bases outside gene matches: 9. Germline V lookup: CDR1 MNHNS, CDR2 SASEGT. CDR3 length equals 13 residues. The CDR3 sequence is CASVRDRAREQYF. CDR3 nucleotides: TGTGCCAGCGTACGGGACAGGGCGCGAGAGCAGTACTTC.

The chain uses TRBV10-3 and TRBJ1-5; 8 bases line up with TRBD1. The V segment lost 6 bases and the J segment 2 bases; nucleotides outside the gene matches: 6. The germline CDR1 and CDR2 sequences are ENHRY and SYGVKD. The CDR3 spans 15 residues. CDR3 in amino acids: CAISWTGNGNQPQHF. Written as DNA, the CDR3 is TGTGCCATCAGCTGGACAGGGAATGGCAATCAGCCCCAGCATTTT.

This chain links TRBV7-6 with TRBJ1-1; 9 positions match TRBD1. The CDR3 has 14 amino acids. Germline V CDR1 and CDR2: SGHVS, FNYEAQ. V was pared by 5 bases and J by 5 bases, with 6 bases of the junction left unmatched. The CDR3: CASSAQGAQTEAFF. The CDR3, as DNA: TGTGCCAGCAGCGCACAGGGGGCGCAAACTGAAGCTTTCTTT.

The chain is built from TRBV30 and TRBJ1-1; TRBD1 is a possible D gene (6 bases). V was shortened by 5 bases and J by 5 bases, with 9 bases between the two germline ends. CDR3 length: 11 amino acids. From germline, CDR1 is GTSNPN and CDR2 SVGIG (reference sequence). The CDR3 sequence is CAWGGGTEAFF. In DNA, the CDR3 is TGTGCCTGGGGAGGGGGAACTGAAGCTTTCTTT.

The genes are TRBV30 and TRBJ2-3; D is possibly TRBD2 (6 bases). Germline V gives CDR1 GTSNPN, CDR2 SVGIG (reference sequence). This CDR3 is built from 12 residues. V was shortened by 5 bases and J by 6 bases, with 12 bases between the two germline ends. This CDR3 is CAWGRKPDTQYF. Here the CDR3 DNA reads TGTGCCTGGGGGAGGAAGCCGGATACGCAGTATTTT.

The chain links TRBV7-9 to TRBJ1-2; D is unresolved. CDR3 length: 15 amino acids. From germline, CDR1 is SEHNR and CDR2 FQNEAQ (reference sequence). The V end was cut by 4 bases, the J end by 0 bases, with 12 bases between. CDR3 in DNA: TGTGCCAGCAGCTCAGCCGTTTCCGCTAACTATGGCTACACCTTC. Translation: CASSSAVSANYGYTF.

The chain combines TRBV5-4 with TRBJ2-7, with D unresolved. V lost 2 bases to trimming and J lost 2 bases, with 14 bases between them. This CDR3 has 15 amino acids. Germline V gene lookup returns CDR1 SGHNT and CDR2 YYREEE (reference sequence). This chain's CDR3 is CASSFEGSRAYEQYF. CDR3 nucleotides: TGTGCCAGCAGCTTCGAAGGTTCTAGGGCCTACGAGCAGTACTTC. Complete variable domain (other parts from reference TRBV5-4 and TRBJ2-7): ETGVTQSPTHLIKTRGQQVTLRCSSQSGHNTVSWYQQALGQGPQFIFQYYREEENGRGNFPPRFSGLQFPNYSSELNVNALELDDSALYLCASSFEGSRAYEQYFGPGTRLTVT.

The gene calls are TRBV7-3 and TRBJ2-1; TRBD1 matches 11 bases. The CDR3 has 15 residues. Trimming took 4 bases from V and 8 from J; bases not matched to a gene: 7. Per the germline V gene, CDR1 is SGHTA and CDR2 is FQGTGA. DNA for the CDR3: TGTGCCAGCAGCTCTACCGGACAGGGGGCGGATGAGCAGTTCTTC. Its translation is CASSSTGQGADEQFF.

This clone was counted once. The chain combines TRBV9 with TRBJ1-4; 7 bases align to TRBD1. This CDR3 region has 14 residues. Trimming removed 4 bases from V and 6 bases from J; junction bases left unmatched: 6. Germline loops: CDR1 SGDLS, CDR2 YYNGEE. CDR3 in amino acids: CASSLTGSDEKLFF. For the CDR3, the DNA is TGTGCCAGCAGCTTGACAGGGTCGGATGAAAAACTGTTTTTT. The full variable domain, rest sourced from reference TRBV9 and TRBJ1-4, is DSGVTQTPKHLITATGQRVTLRCSPRSGDLSVYWYQQSLDQGLQFLIQYYNGEERAKGNILERFSAQQFPDLHSELNLSSLELGDSALYFCASSLTGSDEKLFFGSGTQLSVL.

There are a few counts of this clone. V gene TRBV2 combines with J gene TRBJ2-4, with 7 nucleotides matching TRBD1. The CDR3 consists of 14 residues. With 6 bases clipped from V and 6 bases from J, the junction kept 8 bases outside the gene matches. Germline V lookup: CDR1 SNHLY, CDR2 FYNNEI. CDR3 sequence: CASREPGQPNIQYF. The CDR3 nucleotides are TGTGCCAGCAGAGAACCGGGACAGCCAAACATTCAGTACTTC.

The V call is TRBV7-7, the J call TRBJ1-6; D gene unclear. Trimming cost V 5 bases and J 7 bases, with 12 bases left between them. Germline V CDR1 and CDR2: SSHAT, FNYEAQ (reference sequence). The length of the CDR3 is 14 residues. The CDR3 DNA sequence: TGTGCCAGCAGCGCGGACCATGGAAATTCACCCCTCCACTTT. Encoded protein: CASSADHGNSPLHF. Drawing the rest from reference TRBV7-7 and TRBJ1-6, the complete variable domain is GAGVSQSPRYKVTKRGQDVTLRCDPISSHATLYWYQQALGQGPEFLTYFNYEAQPDKSGLPSDRFSAERPEGSISTLTIQRTEQRDSAMYRCASSADHGNSPLHFGNGTRLTVT.

The chain links TRBV5-5 to TRBJ2-7, with 11 bases aligning to TRBD2. V lost 0 bases and J lost 0; bases outside the gene matches: 11. The CDR3 length is 19 residues. From germline, CDR1 is SGHKS and CDR2 YYEKEE (reference sequence). CDR3 region: CASSLAAGTSGQSSYEQYF. The CDR3 DNA reads TGTGCCAGCAGCTTGGCCGCCGGGACTAGCGGTCAGAGCTCCTACGAGCAGTACTTC. The full variable domain, rest sourced from reference TRBV5-5 and TRBJ2-7, is DAGVTQSPTHLIKTRGQQVTLRCSPISGHKSVSWYQQVLGQGPQFIFQYYEKEERGRGNFPDRFSARQFPNYSSELNVNALLLGDSALYLCASSLAAGTSGQSSYEQYFGPGTRLTVT.

This chain uses TRBV6-1 with TRBJ1-2, with D perhaps TRBD1 (6 bases). The CDR3 loop spans 15 amino acids. Germline CDR1 reads MNHNS; CDR2 reads SASEGT. Deletions cut 3 bases from V and 0 bases from J, with 11 bases between. CDR3 nucleotide sequence: TGTGCCAGCAGTGATGGGGGGCAGGCTAACTATGGCTACACCTTC. Translating it yields CASSDGGQANYGYTF.

As for this clone: Other DNA sequences of this sample code for an identical CDR3. The chain joins TRBV9 to TRBJ1-2; D ambiguous. The V gene lost 0 bases and the J gene lost 2 bases, with 5 bases spanning the gap. Germline CDR1 is SGDLS and CDR2 is YYNGEE. This CDR3 region has 13 residues. CDR3 protein: CASSVDRNYGYTF. For the CDR3, the DNA is TGTGCCAGCAGCGTAGACAGAAACTATGGCTACACCTTC.

This sequence joins TRBV11-2 and TRBJ1-1, with D possibly matching TRBD1 (6 bases). V lost 5 bases and J 4 bases, leaving 20 bases between the germline ends. CDR3 length equals 16 residues. Germline V lookup: CDR1 SGHAT, CDR2 FQNNGV. In DNA, the CDR3 is TGTGCCAGCAGCCGTACGGCTACCAGGGGATCCACTGAAGCTTTCTTT. It codes for CASSRTATRGSTEAFF.

Written as DNA, the CDR3 is TGCGCCAGCAGGCTAGCGACTGGGACAACTGTTGAAAAACTGTTTTTT. Translation: CASRLATGTTVEKLFF. The rearrangement links TRBV5-1 to TRBJ1-4; possibly TRBD1 for D (6 bases). This CDR3 contains 16 residues. The germline V and J ends were trimmed by 5 bases and 7 bases, with 21 bases remaining between them. Germline CDR1 is SGHRS and CDR2 is YFSETQ.

This chain joins TRBV6-1 and TRBJ2-7; perhaps TRBD1 as D (5 bases). Germline-derived CDR1 and CDR2 are MNHNS and SASEGT. The V and J ends lost 2 bases and 1 base respectively, with 9 bases between them. The CDR3 has 14 amino acids. The CDR3 reads CASSERQPSYEQYF. The CDR3 region has the DNA TGTGCCAGCAGTGAAAGACAGCCTTCCTACGAGCAGTACTTC.

V usage is TRBV10-1 and J usage is TRBJ2-7; 9 nucleotides line up with TRBD1. The germline V gene encodes CDR1 WNHNN and CDR2 SYGVQD (reference sequence). With V trimmed by 6 bases and J by 7 bases, 7 bases remained unmatched. CDR3 size: 13 residues. CDR3 nucleotides: TGCGCCAGCAGCCCCGGACAGGGGTGGGAGCAGTACTTC. Translation gives CASSPGQGWEQYF.

The chain carries TRBV6-5 and TRBJ1-5; TRBD1 might be the D (6 bases). Trimming took 7 bases from V and 6 from J, leaving 13 bases between them. The CDR3 covers 13 residues. Germline assignment: CDR1 MNHEY and CDR2 SVGAGI. CDR3 sequence (DNA): TGTGCCAGCAAGGGAGGGGGGAGTCAGCCCCAGCATTTT. Amino acid sequence: CASKGGGSQPQHF.

The chain combines TRBV10-2 with TRBJ1-4; D is possibly TRBD1 (6 bases). The CDR3 length is 16 residues. Trimming left V 2 bases short and J 10 bases short, with 20 bases between. Germline V CDR1 and CDR2: WSHSY, SAAADI. The chain's CDR3 is CASSEEGGLGPGKLFF. CDR3 sequence (DNA): TGCGCCAGCAGTGAGGAGGGGGGCCTAGGTCCCGGAAAACTGTTTTTT.

The chain is built from TRBV5-4 and TRBJ1-2; D call uncertain. This CDR3 has 14 amino acids. V lost 0 bases and J 8 bases, leaving 14 bases between the germline ends. CDR1 and CDR2 (germline): SGHNT, YYREEE (reference sequence). Here the CDR3 reads CASSLVGGLRGYTF. The CDR3 DNA reads TGTGCCAGCAGCTTGGTAGGCGGGCTTAGGGGCTACACCTTC.

This clone was seen a single time. The chain is built from TRBV19 and TRBJ1-1; D is ambiguous. Germline loops: CDR1 LNHDA, CDR2 SQIVND (reference sequence). Trimming removed 2 bases at V and 1 base at J, with 5 bases between. This CDR3 is 13 amino acids long. CDR3 bases: TGTGCCAGTAGTATAAAGGGGAACACTGAAGCTTTCTTT. This gives the protein CASSIKGNTEAFF.

The table lists this clone with a count of one. The rearrangement uses TRBV28 and TRBJ2-2, with 8 positions matching TRBD1. Germline V gene sequence: CDR1 MDHEN, CDR2 SYDVKM. The CDR3 has 17 residues. V trimming: 6 bases; J trimming: 2 bases; junction bases outside the gene matches: 11. The CDR3 DNA reads as TGTGCCAGCAGCCCAGGGGGCAACTTAATTAACACCGGGGAGCTGTTTTTT. Its translation is CASSPGGNLINTGELFF.

The chain uses TRBV5-1 and TRBJ2-7; 8 positions match TRBD2. This CDR3 spans 17 amino acids. Germline V gives CDR1 SGHRS, CDR2 YFSETQ. V shed 3 bases, J shed 3 bases, and the junction held 14 bases outside the gene matches. The CDR3 sequence: CASSSERGTFGFYEQYF. The CDR3 nucleotides are TGCGCCAGCAGCTCGGAGCGGGGGACATTTGGGTTCTACGAGCAGTACTTC.

The chain uses TRBV7-8 and TRBJ2-7; 8 bases agree with TRBD1. After removal of 5 bases from V and 6 bases from J, the junction contained 12 bases not matched to a gene. Germline loops: CDR1 SGHVS, CDR2 FQNEAQ. The CDR3 sequence is 15 residues long. The CDR3 region is CASSGRTGYYFEQYF. CDR3 DNA: TGTGCCAGCAGCGGACGGACAGGGTATTACTTCGAGCAGTACTTC.

V gene TRBV5-6 combines with J gene TRBJ1-2; D gene uncertain. Trimming cost V 4 bases and J 8 bases, with 12 bases left between them. This CDR3 contains 12 residues. CDR1 is SGHDT and CDR2 is YYEEEE in the germline V gene. CDR3 residues: CASSLWKGGYTF. CDR3 nucleotide sequence: TGTGCCAGCAGCCTGTGGAAGGGCGGCTACACCTTC.

This sequence joins TRBV7-2 and TRBJ2-7; D is perhaps TRBD1 or TRBD2 (5 bases each). The germline V gene encodes CDR1 SGHTA and CDR2 FQGNSA. This CDR3 spans 15 amino acids. Trimming took off 6 bases at V and 7 bases at J, with 22 bases between the two ends. The CDR3 sequence: CASRPGRPGPGEQYF. The CDR3 bases are TGTGCCAGCAGGCCGGGACGGCCGGGCCCGGGAGAGCAGTACTTC.

By its share, this clone is medium-sized. The V call is TRBV18, the J call TRBJ2-7; 8 bases agree with TRBD2. The CDR3 is 15 amino acids. The germline gives CDR1 KGHSH, CDR2 LQKENI. V was pared by 6 bases and J by 4 bases, with 11 bases of the junction left unmatched. The CDR3 loop reads CASSERGPPLYEQYF. In DNA, the CDR3 is TGTGCCAGCTCGGAGCGGGGGCCACCCCTATACGAGCAGTACTTC.